These 24 T cell receptor beta chains came from one sample sequenced in a study of blood T cell repertoires in COVID-19. Assay used: immunoSEQ multiplex PCR; TCRdb lists only in-frame clones, some missing. The top ten clones hold roughly 2.7% of a sample with approximately 150,000 clones, around 84% of them seen once. Material: peripheral blood. The receptors were gathered from a human donor with acute or convalescent COVID-19. The donor label of this sample is uncertain.

The chain is built from TRBV6-5 and TRBJ1-5; 7 bases are a match to TRBD1. The CDR3 has 15 amino acids. Germline V lookup: CDR1 MNHEY, CDR2 SVGAGI. V was clipped by 5 bases and J by 3 bases; unmatched bases: 7. In DNA form, the CDR3 reads TGTGCCAGCAGTAATACGGGACAGCTCAATCAGCCCCAGCATTTT. It translates to CASSNTGQLNQPQHF.

This chain joins TRBV28 and TRBJ1-2, with 7 positions matching TRBD1. CDR3 size: 15 residues. V lost 6 bases to trimming and J lost 0 bases; unmatched junction nucleotides: 7. The V gene's germline CDR1 is MDHEN and CDR2 SYDVKM. The chain's CDR3 is CASRYPGQTNYGYTF. The CDR3 nucleotides are TGTGCCAGCAGGTATCCGGGACAGACTAACTATGGCTACACCTTC.

This sequence joins TRBV6-6 and TRBJ2-7; possible D gene TRBD2, 6 bases. Germline-derived CDR1 and CDR2 are MNHNY and SVGAGI (reference sequence). Trimming pared 2 bases from V and 0 bases from J, leaving 11 bases between. The CDR3 extends over 15 amino acids. The CDR3 protein is CASSYRGGSSYEQYV. The CDR3 nucleotides are TGTGCCAGCAGTTACCGTGGGGGGAGCTCCTACGAGCAGTACGTC.

This chain joins TRBV5-1 and TRBJ1-2, with 9 bases aligning to TRBD1. Germline V CDR1 and CDR2: SGHRS, YFSETQ. V lost 4 bases and J lost 7; bases outside the gene matches: 11. The CDR3 totals 15 residues. CDR3 coding DNA: TGCGCCAGCAGCCCCGGGGACAGGGTTCAGCGTGGCTACACCTTC. This sequence encodes CASSPGDRVQRGYTF.

The chain couples TRBV20-1 to TRBJ2-1; 10 bases match TRBD2. Germline CDR1 is DFQATT and CDR2 is SNEGSKA (reference sequence). V trimming: 3 bases; J trimming: 0 bases; junction bases outside the gene matches: 14. The CDR3 covers 19 residues. CDR3 DNA sequence: TGCAGTGCTAGTTATCGGCTAGCGGGAGCCCAGAGCTCCTACAATGAGCAGTTCTTC. Its translation: CSASYRLAGAQSSYNEQFF.

The rearrangement joins TRBV2 to TRBJ1-4, with 10 bases fitting TRBD1. The V and J ends lost 6 bases and 5 bases, in that order; junction bases with no gene match: 3. The CDR3 totals 14 residues. Per the germline V gene, CDR1 is SNHLY and CDR2 is FYNNEI. The CDR3 nucleotides are TGTGCCAGCAGCCGACAGGGGGCGAATGAAAAACTGTTTTTT. Its protein is CASSRQGANEKLFF.

The J gene is TRBJ1-1, the V gene TRBV19, with D hard to call. The length of the CDR3 is 14 residues. The germline CDR1 and CDR2 sequences are LNHDA and SQIVND (reference sequence). V lost 5 bases, J lost 0 bases, and 10 bases lay in between. For the CDR3, the DNA is TGTGCCAGTAGTCCCATCCAAATGAACACTGAAGCTTTCTTT. Its protein is CASSPIQMNTEAFF.

The chain employs TRBV5-5 and TRBJ1-2, with D possibly TRBD1 on 5 matching bases. Trimming pared 4 bases from V and 2 bases from J, leaving 15 bases between. Per the germline V gene, CDR1 is SGHKS and CDR2 is YYEKEE (reference sequence). The CDR3 totals 15 residues. CDR3 bases: TGTGCCAGCAGCCCCAGGGCCAGGCAAAACTATGGCTACACCTTC. This codes for CASSPRARQNYGYTF.

The chain links TRBV19 to TRBJ1-6; 10 positions match TRBD1. This CDR3 is 14 amino acids long. Germline V gene lookup returns CDR1 LNHDA and CDR2 SQIVND (reference sequence). Germline trimming cut 5 bases from V and 7 bases from J; bases unmatched to any gene: 2. CDR3 in amino acids: CASSVTGGNSPLHF. CDR3 in DNA: TGTGCCAGTAGTGTGACAGGGGGCAATTCACCCCTCCACTTT.

In the case of this clone: This sample includes further DNA sequences coding for the same CDR3. The rearrangement links TRBV9 to TRBJ1-1; unclear D gene. CDR3 length: 13 residues. Germline values: CDR1 SGDLS, CDR2 YYNGEE. Deletions cut 0 bases from V and 0 bases from J, with 3 bases between. In DNA form, the CDR3 reads TGTGCCAGCAGCGTAGCGGTGAACACTGAAGCTTTCTTT. Its translation is CASSVAVNTEAFF.

The rearrangement joins TRBV18 to TRBJ2-3, with D tentatively TRBD1 (7 bases). CDR3 length equals 14 residues. V was shortened by 2 bases and J by 4 bases, with 10 bases between the two germline ends. The germline V gene encodes CDR1 KGHSH and CDR2 LQKENI. The CDR3 here is CASSPGGGSDTQYF. DNA for the CDR3: TGTGCCAGCTCACCAGGAGGGGGCTCAGATACGCAGTATTTT.

This clone showed up just a few times. J is TRBJ1-1 and V is TRBV12-3 or TRBV12-4; tentatively, D is TRBD1 (6 bases). The CDR3 length is 13 residues. Trimming stripped 6 bases from V and 2 bases from J, with 10 bases between. The CDR3 is CASSWDTNTEAFF. The CDR3, as DNA: TGTGCCAGCAGCTGGGACACCAACACTGAAGCTTTCTTT.

The table lists this clone with a few counts. The chain couples TRBV7-9 to TRBJ2-1; 14 bases agree with TRBD2. There are 14 residues in the CDR3. Germline V gene data show CDR1 as SEHNR and CDR2 as FQNEAQ (reference sequence). With 8 bases clipped from V and 10 bases from J, the junction kept 7 bases outside the gene matches. The CDR3 DNA sequence: TGTGCCAGCCGACTAGCGGGAGGGCCTGGGGAGCAGTTCTTC. It is translated as CASRLAGGPGEQFF. Using reference TRBV7-9 and TRBJ2-1 for the parts outside the CDR3, the full variable domain is DTGVSQNPRHKITKRGQNVTFRCDPISEHNRLYWYRQTLGQGPEFLTYFQNEAQLEKSRLLSDRFSAERPKGSFSTLEIQRTEQGDSAMYLCASRLAGGPGEQFFGPGTRLTVL.

CDR3 sequence: CASSLLSETGELFF. The CDR3 region has the DNA TGCGCCAGCAGCTTACTATCAGAGACCGGGGAGCTGTTTTTT. This chain links TRBV5-1 with TRBJ2-2; unclear D gene. Per the germline V gene, CDR1 is SGHRS and CDR2 is YFSETQ. This CDR3 comprises 14 residues. V dropped 2 bases and J dropped 5 bases, with 10 bases sitting between them.

The rearrangement joins TRBV10-3 to TRBJ1-1, with 10 nucleotides matching TRBD1. V lost 10 bases, J lost 1 base, and 15 bases stayed unmatched. Germline CDR1 is ENHRY and CDR2 is SYGVKD. The CDR3 runs 17 residues. Written as DNA, the CDR3 is TGTGCCAGCACACCCCGTCAGGGACAGGGGACGAACACTGAAGCTTTCTTT. It translates to CASTPRQGQGTNTEAFF.

The genes are TRBV28 and TRBJ1-2; 7 nucleotides line up with TRBD1. Germline CDR1 reads MDHEN; CDR2 reads SYDVKM. The trim removed 10 bases at V and 4 bases at J, leaving 12 bases unmatched. This CDR3 region has 14 residues. The CDR3 spells CATRRTGEIYGYTF. As DNA, the CDR3 is TGTGCCACCCGCAGGACAGGAGAAATCTATGGCTACACCTTC.

In the case of this clone: Mismatch with germline at one junction end may stem from a read error. The CDR3, as DNA: TGTGCTAGCAGCCCCGCCGGGACTAGCAGCTCCTACAATGAGCAGTTCTTC. This sequence encodes CASSPAGTSSSYNEQFF. The chain is built from TRBV7-7 and TRBJ2-1, with 9 bases aligning to TRBD2. The CDR3 is made up of 17 amino acids. The germline V gene has CDR1 SSHAT and CDR2 FNYEAQ (reference sequence).

V is TRBV7-3 and J is TRBJ1-3, with D possibly TRBD1 on 5 matching bases. V was cut by 3 bases and J by 0 bases, with 6 bases left in between. The CDR3 has 14 residues. Germline V gives CDR1 SGHTA, CDR2 FQGTGA. The CDR3 loop reads CASSLQGSGNTIYF. The DNA for the CDR3 is TGTGCCAGCAGCTTGCAGGGCTCTGGAAACACCATATATTTT.

CDR3: CASSHATGNEKLFF. CDR3 in DNA: TGTGCCAGCAGCCACGCGACAGGAAATGAAAAACTGTTTTTT. This sequence joins TRBV4-2 and TRBJ1-4, with a tentative D call TRBD1 (6 bases). The CDR3 has 14 residues. Germline-derived CDR1 and CDR2 are LGHNA and YNFKEQ. V was shortened by 3 bases and J by 5 bases, with 10 bases between the two germline ends.

The chain carries TRBV2 and TRBJ2-2; tentatively, D is TRBD1 (5 bases). This CDR3 contains 14 residues. Germline V gene sequence: CDR1 SNHLY, CDR2 FYNNEI. Trimming took off 7 bases at V and 3 bases at J, with 12 bases between the two ends. Here the CDR3 DNA reads TGTGCCAGCATCATGGACACCTACACCGGGGAGCTGTTTTTT. This encodes CASIMDTYTGELFF.

The genes are TRBV6-2 or TRBV6-3 and TRBJ2-2; D perhaps matches TRBD1 (5 bases). Germline CDR1 and CDR2: MNHEY and SVGEGT. The CDR3 is made up of 15 amino acids. Trimming shortened V by 6 bases and J by 7 bases, and 18 bases separated the two germline ends. This CDR3 is CASSLPQGGGGELFF. For the CDR3, the DNA is TGTGCCAGCAGCCTTCCCCAGGGCGGCGGCGGGGAGCTGTTTTTT.

V gene TRBV6-5 combines with J gene TRBJ1-5, with D maybe TRBD1 (5 bases). The CDR3 extends over 14 amino acids. V was cut by 0 bases and J by 7 bases, with 10 bases left in between. Germline-derived CDR1 and CDR2 are MNHEY and SVGAGI. CDR3: CASSYSTGEQPQHF. The DNA of the CDR3 is TGTGCCAGCAGTTACTCAACAGGTGAACAGCCCCAGCATTTT.

This clone was detected only once. The chain employs TRBV19 and TRBJ1-3, with 7 bases lining up with TRBD1. The CDR3 totals 15 residues. J was trimmed by 0 bases and V by 6 bases; bases with no gene match: 5. The germline gives CDR1 LNHDA, CDR2 SQIVND (reference sequence). The chain's CDR3 is CASRGQWPSGNTIYF. For the CDR3, the DNA is TGTGCCAGTAGGGGACAGTGGCCCTCTGGAAACACCATATATTTT.

The chain joins TRBV6-5 to TRBJ2-7, with 8 bases that match TRBD2. From germline, CDR1 is MNHEY and CDR2 SVGAGI. The CDR3 covers 13 residues. The ends lost 0 bases at V and 9 bases at J; junction bases unmatched: 4. The CDR3 coding sequence is TGTGCCAGCAGTTACTCTAGCGGGGCTGGGCAGTACTTC. This encodes CASSYSSGAGQYF.